Below, 31 T cell receptor beta chains from the same sample are listed, as sequenced in a study of blood T cell repertoires in COVID-19. Some clones are missing from TCRdb's copy, which holds only in-frame ones; the method was immunoSEQ multiplex PCR. Of about 180,000 clones in the sample, about 86% were seen once. The sequenced material came from peripheral blood. These receptors all stem from a man aged 45-60 years with active or convalescent COVID-19.

This clone has just a few counts. The CDR3 DNA is TGTGCCAGCAACCCGACAGGGCGGACTGAAGCTTTCTTT. Its translation is CASNPTGRTEAFF. V usage is TRBV6-5 and J usage is TRBJ1-1; 7 bases line up with TRBD1. The CDR3 is 13 residues long. J gave up 5 bases and V 7 bases, and 7 bases lay outside the gene matches. From germline, CDR1 is MNHEY and CDR2 SVGAGI.

The chain combines TRBV18 with TRBJ1-3; 11 bases map to TRBD1. The CDR3 has 17 residues. V was pared by 2 bases and J by 0 bases, with 3 bases of the junction left unmatched. Looked up from germline, CDR1 is KGHSH and CDR2 is LQKENI. The CDR3 loop is CASSPGTGGISGNTIYF. CDR3 nucleotide sequence: TGTGCCAGCTCACCAGGGACAGGGGGGATCTCTGGAAACACCATATATTTT.

The J gene is TRBJ1-6, the V gene TRBV14; D perhaps matches TRBD1 (5 bases). Germline CDR1 is SGHDN and CDR2 is FVKESK. Trimming cost V 6 bases and J 5 bases, with 14 bases left between them. The CDR3 sequence is 15 residues long. The CDR3, as DNA: TGTGCCAGCAGTCGCCGGGGGAACCATAATTCACCCCTCCACTTT. Protein product: CASSRRGNHNSPLHF.

V and J are TRBV5-1 and TRBJ1-2; no clear D gene. The CDR3 is 16 amino acids. Germline-derived CDR1 and CDR2 are SGHRS and YFSETQ. V lost 2 bases, J lost 2 bases, and 16 bases lay in between. The CDR3 protein is CASSLYLGETNYGYTF. The CDR3, as DNA: TGCGCCAGCAGCTTATATCTCGGGGAGACCAACTATGGCTACACCTTC.

The sample holds one count of this clone. The chain has TRBV12-3 or TRBV12-4 and TRBJ2-5, with unresolved D. V lost 5 bases, J lost 1 base, and 8 bases lay in between. This CDR3 comprises 13 residues. The CDR3 protein is CASSHRVQETQYF. In DNA form, the CDR3 reads TGTGCCAGCAGTCACAGAGTCCAAGAGACCCAGTACTTC.

This chain uses TRBV5-6 with TRBJ2-2, with 11 bases matching TRBD1. The germline gives CDR1 SGHDT, CDR2 YYEEEE. With 1 base clipped from V and 4 bases from J, the junction kept 3 bases outside the gene matches. This CDR3 comprises 16 residues. CDR3 nucleotides: TGTGCCAGCAGCTTGCCTGGACAGGGGGCCACCGGGGAGCTGTTTTTT. This translates into CASSLPGQGATGELFF.

This sequence joins TRBV4-1 and TRBJ2-5, with a possible D match to TRBD2 (6 bases). This CDR3 has 15 amino acids. Germline assignment: CDR1 MGHRA and CDR2 YSYEKL. The V end was cut by 3 bases, the J end by 5 bases, with 16 bases between. DNA of the CDR3: TGCGCCAGCAGCCATTCTGGGGGGATGGCGGAGACCCAGTACTTC. It translates to CASSHSGGMAETQYF.

The chain carries TRBV5-5 and TRBJ2-7; 9 positions agree with TRBD1. Losses at the gene ends were 1 base for V and 3 bases for J; bases not matched to a gene: 2. The germline V gene has CDR1 SGHKS and CDR2 YYEKEE (reference sequence). The CDR3 has 14 residues. CDR3 nucleotides: TGTGCCAGCAGCTTGCAGGACAGGGGCTACGAGCAGTACTTC. Protein product: CASSLQDRGYEQYF.

The V gene is TRBV27, the J gene TRBJ1-1; the D gene is possibly TRBD1 (5 bases). CDR1 is MNHEY and CDR2 is SMNVEV in the germline V gene (reference sequence). The CDR3 is 15 amino acids. V lost 5 bases to trimming and J lost 4 bases, with 17 bases between them. For the CDR3, the DNA is TGTGCCAGCAGTCGCCGGGGGGTTCGGGGCACTGAAGCTTTCTTT. It codes for CASSRRGVRGTEAFF.

The chain couples TRBV30 to TRBJ2-1, with TRBD2 matching over 7 bases. This CDR3 contains 14 residues. Germline-derived CDR1 and CDR2 are GTSNPN and SVGIG (reference sequence). The junction had 13 bases not matched to a gene; V was cut back by 6 bases and J by 8 bases. The CDR3 spells CACPRTRAGDEQFF. CDR3 sequence (DNA): TGTGCCTGCCCCCGGACTAGGGCTGGAGATGAGCAGTTCTTC.

This clone was detected a few times. The sample has other DNA sequences that encode this CDR3 too. V and J are TRBV27 and TRBJ1-1, with TRBD1 matching over 8 bases. CDR3 length: 14 residues. V trimming: 3 bases; J trimming: 5 bases; junction bases outside the gene matches: 5. Germline V gene sequence: CDR1 MNHEY, CDR2 SMNVEV (reference sequence). The CDR3 here is CASSFQGAGTEAFF. The CDR3 DNA sequence: TGTGCCAGCAGTTTTCAGGGGGCGGGGACTGAAGCTTTCTTT.

A few counts support this clone. J is TRBJ1-5 and V is TRBV19; 7 nucleotides align to TRBD1. Trimming at V came to 4 bases and at J to 0 bases, leaving 3 bases not matched to a gene. CDR1 is LNHDA and CDR2 is SQIVND in the germline V gene (reference sequence). This CDR3 comprises 15 residues. The CDR3 coding sequence is TGTGCCAGTAGTACCACAGGGGTTAGCAATCAGCCCCAGCATTTT. The encoded protein is CASSTTGVSNQPQHF.

V and J are TRBV4-2 and TRBJ2-2; 9 nucleotides agree with TRBD1. The V segment lost 1 base and the J segment 3 bases; nucleotides outside the gene matches: 0. Germline V gene lookup returns CDR1 LGHNA and CDR2 YNFKEQ. The CDR3 runs to 15 residues. CDR3 sequence: CASSQGTGDTGELFF. As DNA, the CDR3 is TGTGCCAGCAGCCAAGGGACAGGGGACACCGGGGAGCTGTTTTTT.

The V gene is TRBV30, the J gene TRBJ1-4, with D tentatively TRBD1 (5 bases). Germline V CDR1 and CDR2: GTSNPN, SVGIG (reference sequence). V was pared by 8 bases and J by 6 bases, with 16 bases between. CDR3 length: 13 residues. The CDR3 protein is CAGKGGADEKLFF. The CDR3 DNA reads TGTGCCGGAAAGGGAGGGGCGGATGAAAAACTGTTTTTT. Filled out from reference TRBV30 and TRBJ1-4, the complete variable domain reads SQTIHQWPATLVQPVGSPLSLECTVEGTSNPNLYWYRQAAGRGLQLLFYSVGIGQISSEVPQNLSASRPQDRQFILSSKKLLLSDSGFYLCAGKGGADEKLFFGSGTQLSVL.

The rearrangement links TRBV15 to TRBJ2-7; TRBD2 might be the D (6 bases). Between the trimmed V and J ends, which lost 0 bases and 0 bases, there was a span of 18 bases. This CDR3 has 18 amino acids. Germline V gives CDR1 LNHNV, CDR2 YYDKDF (reference sequence). CDR3 loop: CATSRDLVGGPSSYEQYF. The DNA of the CDR3 is TGTGCCACCAGCAGAGATCTCGTCGGGGGACCTAGCTCCTACGAGCAGTACTTC.

V gene TRBV7-6 combines with J gene TRBJ2-7, with TRBD2 matching 13 bases. V shed 3 bases and J 7 bases; nucleotides not matched to a gene: 9. CDR1 and CDR2 (germline): SGHVS, FNYEAQ. CDR3 length: 16 residues. The CDR3 nucleotides are TGTGCCAGCAGCTTTCTGGGGACTAGCGGGGATAAGGAGCAGTACTTC. Amino acids: CASSFLGTSGDKEQYF.

V and J are TRBV5-1 and TRBJ2-7, with a possible D match to TRBD1 (6 bases). Trimming removed 4 bases at V and 1 base at J, with 18 bases between. The germline CDR1 and CDR2 sequences are SGHRS and YFSETQ. The CDR3 has 16 residues. CDR3 in DNA: TGCGCCAGCAGCAACAGGGACCTCAAGGCGTCCTACGAGCAGTACTTC. This encodes CASSNRDLKASYEQYF.

The V call is TRBV6-5, the J call TRBJ2-3, with a weak D call TRBD1 (5 bases). V was shortened by 6 bases and J by 0 bases, with 10 bases between the two germline ends. The CDR3 length is 14 residues. Germline V gives CDR1 MNHEY, CDR2 SVGAGI. CDR3 in DNA: TGTGCCAGCAGCGGTAGGGGCAGCACAGATACGCAGTATTTT. This sequence encodes CASSGRGSTDTQYF.

The rearrangement links TRBV30 to TRBJ2-1, with D perhaps TRBD2 (6 bases). Trimming cost V 2 bases and J 3 bases, with 8 bases left between them. Germline CDR1 is GTSNPN and CDR2 is SVGIG (reference sequence). The CDR3 length is 13 residues. The CDR3 region is CAWSSGFYNEQFF. The CDR3 DNA sequence: TGTGCCTGGAGTAGCGGGTTCTACAATGAGCAGTTCTTC.

The rearrangement uses TRBV6-5 and TRBJ2-2, with D perhaps matching TRBD2 (6 bases). CDR3 length equals 15 residues. Germline CDR1 MNHEY, CDR2 SVGAGI. The V gene lost 0 bases and the J gene lost 1 base, with 6 bases spanning the gap. The CDR3 region is CASSYSEGNTGELFF. CDR3 DNA sequence: TGTGCCAGCAGTTACTCGGAGGGGAACACCGGGGAGCTGTTTTTT.

This chain uses TRBV7-8 with TRBJ1-2; 8 positions agree with TRBD1. Germline V gene data show CDR1 as SGHVS and CDR2 as FQNEAQ. The CDR3 extends over 16 amino acids. With 0 bases clipped from V and 8 bases from J, the junction kept 11 bases outside the gene matches. The chain's CDR3 is CASSLAGSQGAGGYTF. The CDR3 coding sequence is TGTGCCAGCAGCTTAGCTGGAAGTCAGGGGGCGGGAGGCTACACCTTC.

This chain links TRBV15 with TRBJ2-2, with 9 bases matching TRBD1. The CDR3 totals 19 residues. J lost 6 bases, V lost 2 bases, and 16 bases had no gene match. Germline V gene lookup returns CDR1 LNHNV and CDR2 YYDKDF (reference sequence). This chain's CDR3 is CATSRRKGTGGALAGELFF. CDR3 DNA: TGTGCCACCAGCAGACGAAAGGGAACAGGGGGCGCGTTGGCCGGGGAGCTGTTTTTT.

The chain links TRBV11-2 to TRBJ1-3, with D possibly matching TRBD1 (6 bases). With 5 bases removed from V and 4 bases from J, the gap between germline ends came to 12 bases. This CDR3 contains 14 residues. Per germline, CDR1 SGHAT and CDR2 FQNNGV. CDR3 DNA: TGTGCCAGCAGCATCGGGGGGCAGGGAAACACCATATATTTT. Translated: CASSIGGQGNTIYF.

This clone was picked up one time. V and J are TRBV20-1 and TRBJ1-4, with TRBD1 identical over 7 bases. Per the germline V gene, CDR1 is DFQATT and CDR2 is SNEGSKA (reference sequence). This CDR3 spans 11 amino acids. Trimming removed 5 bases from V and 11 bases from J; junction bases left unmatched: 5. The CDR3 sequence is CSAPEGGKLFF. The CDR3 coding sequence is TGCAGTGCTCCTGAAGGGGGCAAACTGTTTTTT.

The rearrangement links TRBV6-5 to TRBJ1-6, with TRBD1 identical over 7 bases. The trim removed 4 bases at V and 5 bases at J, leaving 5 bases unmatched. The CDR3 extends over 15 amino acids. Germline V gene data show CDR1 as MNHEY and CDR2 as SVGAGI. The CDR3, as DNA: TGTGCCAGCAGTTCCTTAACAGGGGATAATTCACCCCTCCACTTT. Translation: CASSSLTGDNSPLHF.

The CDR3 region has the DNA TGCGCCAGCAGCCAAGTAACAGGGACGTCGGCGTTAGGGAACATTCAGTACTTC. It specifies CASSQVTGTSALGNIQYF. This rearrangement joins TRBV4-1 to TRBJ2-4; a weak D match, TRBD1 (6 bases). V was cut by 1 base and J by 7 bases, with 23 bases left in between. Germline-derived CDR1 and CDR2 are MGHRA and YSYEKL. CDR3 length: 18 residues.

This clone appeared a few times. The chain combines TRBV24-1 with TRBJ2-1, with TRBD1 matching 7 bases. The length of the CDR3 is 13 residues. The ends lost 4 bases at V and 11 bases at J; junction bases unmatched: 7. The germline V gene has CDR1 KGHDR and CDR2 SFDVKD. CDR3 coding DNA: TGTGCCACCAGTGACTCTCGGACAGGCCAGCAGTTCTTC. Protein sequence: CATSDSRTGQQFF.

The chain is built from TRBV9 and TRBJ1-3; 7 positions match TRBD1. Germline-derived CDR1 and CDR2 are SGDLS and YYNGEE. This CDR3 is built from 17 residues. V was clipped by 0 bases and J by 4 bases; unmatched bases: 10. CDR3 residues: CASSVAPGRRGGNTIYF. The CDR3, as DNA: TGTGCCAGCAGCGTAGCTCCCGGCCGCAGGGGGGGAAACACCATATATTTT.

The chain recombines TRBV5-4 with TRBJ1-3; maybe TRBD1 (5 bases). Deletions cut 0 bases from V and 8 bases from J, with 15 bases between. Germline V lookup: CDR1 SGHNT, CDR2 YYREEE (reference sequence). The CDR3 covers 15 residues. For the CDR3, the DNA is TGTGCCAGCAGCTTGGCCGGGGGTCTCCGGGACACCATATATTTT. Amino acid sequence: CASSLAGGLRDTIYF.

The chain joins TRBV7-8 to TRBJ1-1, with unresolved D. V dropped 1 base and J dropped 1 base, with 7 bases sitting between them. From germline, CDR1 is SGHVS and CDR2 FQNEAQ. The CDR3 loop spans 14 amino acids. CDR3 in DNA: TGTGCCAGCAGCTTAGTTTCGGGGAACACTGAAGCTTTCTTT. It yields the protein CASSLVSGNTEAFF.

This clone occurred once. The CDR3 here is CASRYYNEQFF. The DNA for the CDR3 is TGTGCCAGCCGCTATTACAATGAGCAGTTCTTC. The chain combines TRBV6-5 with TRBJ2-1; unclear D gene. This CDR3 region has 11 residues. Germline V gene sequence: CDR1 MNHEY, CDR2 SVGAGI. V was cut by 8 bases and J by 4 bases, with 6 bases left in between.